This T cell receptor (beta chain) was identified in a study of shared T cell receptors in the human thymus. In this sample, this clone turned up once. Method: immunoSEQ multiplex PCR; TCRdb's copy keeps in-frame clones and lacks some. This table has about 660,000 clones, roughly 90% appearing once. These data were likewise used in another study, on human thymus T cells. According to that study: Donor material was obtained from healthy Finnish infants undergoing corrective surgery for congenital heart defects. Resections were taken during corrective heart surgery, and the thymus tissue came from these. Repertoires from thymus and blood appeared to show biased V and J gene usage. Unrelated people showed highly overlapping thymic repertoires, related research reported.

This TCR was recovered from a boy in the first two years of life with a congenital heart defect. The sample comprised thymocytes.

The CDR3 DNA reads as TGTGCCAGCAGGAGACTAGCGACAACGCAGTATTTT. It specifies CASRRLATTQYF. The V gene is TRBV28, the J gene TRBJ2-3; 8 bases map to TRBD2. Germline lookup yields CDR1 MDHEN and CDR2 SYDVKM. The CDR3 runs to 12 residues. Unmatched junction bases numbered 5, after V lost 6 bases and J lost 9 bases. The variable domain in full, with the rest retrieved from reference TRBV28 and TRBJ2-3, is DVKVTQSSRYLVKRTGEKVFLECVQDMDHENMFWYRQDPGLGLRLIYFSYDVKMKEKGDIPEGYSVSREKKERFSLILESASTNQTSMYLCASRRLATTQYFGPGTRLTVL.